The 15 T cell receptor beta chains below come from one sample, sequenced in a study of shared clonotypes between healthy human individuals. TCRdb's table, derived via immunoSEQ multiplex PCR, lists solely in-frame clones and lacks some. The sample contains 1 million to 1.2 million clones, around 77% of which appear only once. The sequenced material came from memory CD4+ T cells from PBMCs. Subset defined: CD45RA-negative fraction. Receptors were obtained from a man younger than 35 in good health. Some clones in this sample may be carry-over from other donors' samples.

The J gene is TRBJ2-1, the V gene TRBV14, with D possibly TRBD2 on 5 matching bases. The V end lost 1 base, the J end lost 12 bases, and 10 bases lay between the germline ends. The CDR3 has 12 amino acids. From germline, CDR1 is SGHDN and CDR2 FVKESK. CDR3 DNA: TGTGCCAGCAGCCAAGCTACGAGGGTGCAGTTCTTC. It is translated as CASSQATRVQFF.

Note on this clone: A clone one base away is much larger, so this may be a read error. The chain uses TRBV5-1 and TRBJ2-1, with TRBD2 identical over 10 bases. CDR3 length equals 15 residues. V shed 0 bases, J shed 6 bases, and the junction held 3 bases outside the gene matches. The germline CDR1 and CDR2 sequences are SGHRS and YFSETQ. The CDR3 nucleotides read TGCGCCAGCAGCTTGGGGCCTAGCGGGGGCAATGAGCAGTTCTTC. Amino acids: CASSLGPSGGNEQFF.

The chain has TRBV7-8 and TRBJ1-1; tentative D call: TRBD1 (6 bases). Per germline, CDR1 SGHVS and CDR2 FQNEAQ. Between the trimmed V and J ends, which lost 7 bases and 4 bases, there was a span of 22 bases. This CDR3 has 16 residues. The CDR3: CASIDYGGGPFTEAFF. Here the CDR3 DNA reads TGTGCCAGCATCGACTATGGGGGGGGCCCCTTCACTGAAGCTTTCTTT.

The chain joins TRBV29-1 to TRBJ1-4, with no clear D. The ends were cut back, 3 bases at V and 4 bases at J, with 3 bases in the middle. This CDR3 region has 11 residues. CDR1 and CDR2 from the germline V gene are SQVTM and ANQGSEA. CDR3 coding DNA: TGCAGCGTTGAGGGTAATGAAAAACTGTTTTTT. Encoded protein: CSVEGNEKLFF.

Turning to this clone: This specimen includes other DNA sequences encoding the same CDR3. The chain links TRBV9 to TRBJ2-1, with 8 bases aligning to TRBD2. Germline V gene lookup returns CDR1 SGDLS and CDR2 YYNGEE. V was clipped by 0 bases and J by 6 bases; unmatched bases: 5. CDR3 length equals 15 residues. CDR3 nucleotide sequence: TGTGCCAGCAGCGTAGAGGCGGGGGGATCCAATGAGCAGTTCTTC. Translation gives CASSVEAGGSNEQFF.

This clone was found a few times. V is TRBV6-6 and J is TRBJ1-5; no clear D. Germline V gene lookup returns CDR1 MNHNY and CDR2 SVGAGI (reference sequence). The germline V and J ends were trimmed by 8 bases and 1 base, with 12 bases remaining between them. The CDR3 has 14 residues. CDR3 sequence (DNA): TGTGCCAGCGTCGGCGCCTTGAGCAATCAGCCCCAGCATTTT. Translation: CASVGALSNQPQHF.

The chain recombines TRBV6-5 with TRBJ1-1; a possible D gene is TRBD1 (5 bases). Per germline, CDR1 MNHEY and CDR2 SVGAGI. The V and J ends lost 6 bases and 0 bases respectively, with 14 bases between them. This CDR3 spans 15 amino acids. CDR3 sequence: CASSPLRGVNTEAFF. The DNA for the CDR3 is TGTGCCAGCAGCCCCCTCCGGGGGGTGAACACTGAAGCTTTCTTT.

The J gene is TRBJ1-5, the V gene TRBV2; D is unclear. V lost 3 bases, J lost 0 bases, and 12 bases lay in between. The CDR3 length is 16 residues. Germline CDR1 reads SNHLY; CDR2 reads FYNNEI. CDR3 in DNA: TGTGCCAGCAGTGAGTGGATAGGAGATAGCAATCAGCCCCAGCATTTT. Translating it yields CASSEWIGDSNQPQHF.

The chain combines TRBV5-1 with TRBJ2-5, with TRBD1 matching 7 bases. The CDR3 runs to 15 residues. After removal of 0 bases from V and 4 bases from J, the junction contained 6 bases not matched to a gene. Germline V gene sequence: CDR1 SGHRS, CDR2 YFSETQ. The CDR3 bases are TGCGCCAGCAGCTTGGCCCGAGGGGGCGCAGAGACCCAGTACTTC. It encodes CASSLARGGAETQYF.

The chain carries TRBV11-2 and TRBJ1-2; 7 bases fit TRBD1. The CDR3 contains 16 residues. Germline-derived CDR1 and CDR2 are SGHAT and FQNNGV. Trimming took 5 bases from V and 8 from J; bases not matched to a gene: 17. The CDR3 DNA reads TGTGCCAGCAGCCTACAAGGGGGCAGGGGCAAGGGCGGCTACACCTTC. Translation gives CASSLQGGRGKGGYTF.

Of note for this clone: The junction departs from the called germline gene at one end, perhaps through a read error. The chain combines TRBV19 with TRBJ2-2; D may be TRBD1 or TRBD2 (6 bases each). Germline CDR1 and CDR2: LNHDA and SQIVND (reference sequence). The CDR3 is made up of 16 amino acids. This CDR3 is CASSIQGGGNIGELFF. Here the CDR3 DNA reads TGTGCCAGTAGTATTCAAGGGGGAGGAAACATCGGGGAGCTGTTTTTT.

The rearrangement links TRBV28 to TRBJ2-3; 7 nucleotides align to TRBD2. Unmatched junction bases numbered 11, after V lost 5 bases and J lost 0 bases. CDR1 is MDHEN and CDR2 is SYDVKM in the germline V gene. CDR3 length: 17 residues. CDR3 coding DNA: TGTGCCAGCAGTGGAGGGGCGGGAGCGTATAGCACAGATACGCAGTATTTT. It yields the protein CASSGGAGAYSTDTQYF.

This clone appeared once. The rearrangement links TRBV28 to TRBJ1-3, with D tentatively TRBD1 (6 bases). The CDR3 has 14 amino acids. Trimming left V 6 bases short and J 2 bases short, with 11 bases between. Germline CDR1 and CDR2: MDHEN and SYDVKM. This CDR3 is CASRTQGPGNTIYF. DNA for the CDR3: TGTGCCAGCAGAACACAGGGACCTGGAAACACCATATATTTT.

This clone has only a few counts. V and J are TRBV7-2 and TRBJ2-1; D tentatively reads TRBD1 or TRBD2 (5 bases each). Trimming took 4 bases from V and 15 from J, leaving 16 bases between them. The germline gives CDR1 SGHTA, CDR2 FQGNSA. This CDR3 comprises 12 residues. CDR3 loop: CASSWGTYSPFF. In DNA form, the CDR3 reads TGTGCCAGCAGCTGGGGGACCTATTCACCGTTCTTC.

The V and J genes are TRBV7-3 and TRBJ2-5, with no clear D. The CDR3 contains 12 residues. Trimming shortened V by 8 bases and J by 0 bases, and 7 bases separated the two germline ends. Germline V gene lookup returns CDR1 SGHTA and CDR2 FQGTGA. The CDR3: CASSKYQETQYF. CDR3 DNA sequence: TGTGCCAGCTCTAAGTACCAAGAGACCCAGTACTTC.